Listed here is a single T cell receptor (beta chain). What it recognizes is unknown. The source of the sample is a study of cytomegalovirus exposure and HLA in healthy donors. The donors were members of the validation cohort comprising approximately 110 subjects, separate from the roughly 690-subject first cohort. Method: immunoSEQ multiplex PCR; TCRdb's copy keeps in-frame clones and lacks some. The sample consists of around 150,000 clones, around 88% of them appearing once. Study results and caveats: Three chains linked to CMV were shown in vitro to be specific for CMV antigens.

Germline CDR1 and CDR2: SGHDN and FVKESK. This CDR3 has 16 residues. V lost 5 bases and J lost 5, with 21 bases in between. The origin of this receptor is a woman aged 18-29 years in good health and CMV-seropositive. The sequenced material came from PBMCs. The chain combines TRBV14 with TRBJ1-1; perhaps TRBD1 as D (5 bases). This CDR3 reads CASSKNWGVPMTEAFF. The CDR3 DNA reads as TGTGCCAGCAGCAAAAACTGGGGGGTTCCGATGACTGAAGCTTTCTTT. Full variable domain (outside the CDR3, taken from reference TRBV14 and TRBJ1-1): EAGVTQFPSHSVIEKGQTVTLRCDPISGHDNLYWYRRVMGKEIKFLLHFVKESKQDESGMPNNRFLAERTGGTYSTLKVQPAELEDSGVYFCASSKNWGVPMTEAFFGQGTRLTVV.